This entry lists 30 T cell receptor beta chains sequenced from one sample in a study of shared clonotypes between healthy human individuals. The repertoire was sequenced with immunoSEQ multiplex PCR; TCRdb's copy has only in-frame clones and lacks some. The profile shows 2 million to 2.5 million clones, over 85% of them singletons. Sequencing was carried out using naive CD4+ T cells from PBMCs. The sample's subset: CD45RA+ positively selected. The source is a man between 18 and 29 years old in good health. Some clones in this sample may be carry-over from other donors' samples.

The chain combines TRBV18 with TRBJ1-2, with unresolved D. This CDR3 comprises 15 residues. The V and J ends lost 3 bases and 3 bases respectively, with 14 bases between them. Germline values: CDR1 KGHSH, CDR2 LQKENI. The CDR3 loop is CASSPVGVLDYGYTF. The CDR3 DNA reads TGTGCCAGCTCACCCGTAGGTGTGTTGGACTATGGCTACACCTTC.

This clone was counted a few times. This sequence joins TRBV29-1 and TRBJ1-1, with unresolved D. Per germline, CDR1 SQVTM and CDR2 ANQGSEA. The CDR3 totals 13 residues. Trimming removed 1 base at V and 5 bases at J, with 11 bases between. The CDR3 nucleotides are TGCAGCGTTGAAGTGACGGCCGGGACTGAAGCTTTCTTT. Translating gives CSVEVTAGTEAFF.

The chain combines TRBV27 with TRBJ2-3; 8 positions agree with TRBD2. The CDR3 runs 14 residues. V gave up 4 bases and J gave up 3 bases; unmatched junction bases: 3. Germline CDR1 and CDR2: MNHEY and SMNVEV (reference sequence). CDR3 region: CASSSTGGTDTQYF. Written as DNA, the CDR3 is TGTGCCAGCAGTTCTACGGGGGGGACAGATACGCAGTATTTT.

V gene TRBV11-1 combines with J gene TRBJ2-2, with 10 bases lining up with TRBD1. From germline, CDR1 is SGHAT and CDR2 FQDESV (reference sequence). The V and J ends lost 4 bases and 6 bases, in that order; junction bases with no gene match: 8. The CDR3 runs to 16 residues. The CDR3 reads CASSSARQGAAGELFF. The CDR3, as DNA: TGTGCCAGCAGCTCAGCCCGACAGGGGGCAGCCGGGGAGCTGTTTTTT.

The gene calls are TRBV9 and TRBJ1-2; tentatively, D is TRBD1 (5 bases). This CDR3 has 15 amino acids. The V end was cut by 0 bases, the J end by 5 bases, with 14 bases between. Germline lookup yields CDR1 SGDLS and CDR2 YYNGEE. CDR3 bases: TGTGCCAGCAGCGTAGCCGCGGGGGAAGGTTATGGCTACACCTTC. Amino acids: CASSVAAGEGYGYTF.

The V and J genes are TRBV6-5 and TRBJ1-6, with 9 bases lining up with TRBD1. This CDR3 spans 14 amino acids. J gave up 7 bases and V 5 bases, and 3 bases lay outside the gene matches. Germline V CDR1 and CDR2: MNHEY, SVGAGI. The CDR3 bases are TGTGCCAGCAGTACTGGGACAGGGAATTCACCCCTCCACTTT. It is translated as CASSTGTGNSPLHF.

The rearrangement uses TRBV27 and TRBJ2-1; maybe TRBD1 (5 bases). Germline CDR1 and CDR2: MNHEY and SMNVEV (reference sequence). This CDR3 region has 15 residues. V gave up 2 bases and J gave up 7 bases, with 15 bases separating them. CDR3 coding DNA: TGTGCCAGCAGTTTACAGGGTAAGATTGAGAATGAGCAGTTCTTC. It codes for CASSLQGKIENEQFF.

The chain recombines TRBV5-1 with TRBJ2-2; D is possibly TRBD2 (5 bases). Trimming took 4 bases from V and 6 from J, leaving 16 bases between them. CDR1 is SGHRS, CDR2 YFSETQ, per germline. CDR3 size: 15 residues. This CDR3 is CASSRGPANPGELFF. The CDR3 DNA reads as TGCGCCAGCAGCCGAGGGCCAGCTAACCCCGGGGAGCTGTTTTTT. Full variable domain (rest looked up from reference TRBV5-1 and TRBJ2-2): KAGVTQTPRYLIKTRGQQVTLSCSPISGHRSVSWYQQTPGQGLQFLFEYFSETQRNKGNFPGRFSGRQFSNSRSEMNVSTLELGDSALYLCASSRGPANPGELFFGEGSRLTVL.

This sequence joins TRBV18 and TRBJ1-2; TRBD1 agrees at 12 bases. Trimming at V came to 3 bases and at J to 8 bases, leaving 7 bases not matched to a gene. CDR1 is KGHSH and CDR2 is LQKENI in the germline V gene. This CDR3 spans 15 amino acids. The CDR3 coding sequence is TGTGCCAGCTCACCGCCGGGACAGGGGGCGCTGGGCTACACCTTC. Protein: CASSPPGQGALGYTF.

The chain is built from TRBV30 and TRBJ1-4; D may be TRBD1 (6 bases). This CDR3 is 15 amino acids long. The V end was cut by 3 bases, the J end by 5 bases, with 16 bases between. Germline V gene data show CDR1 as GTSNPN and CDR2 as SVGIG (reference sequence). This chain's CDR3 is CAWSPYGTRNEKLFF. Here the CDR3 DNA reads TGTGCCTGGAGCCCGTATGGGACACGAAATGAAAAACTGTTTTTT.

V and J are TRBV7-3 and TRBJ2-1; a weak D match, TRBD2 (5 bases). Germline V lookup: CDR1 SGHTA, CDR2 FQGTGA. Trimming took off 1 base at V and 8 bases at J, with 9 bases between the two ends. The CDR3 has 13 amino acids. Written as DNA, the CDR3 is TGTGCCAGCAGCTTAAGCCCCGGGGATGAGCAGTTCTTC. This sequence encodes CASSLSPGDEQFF.

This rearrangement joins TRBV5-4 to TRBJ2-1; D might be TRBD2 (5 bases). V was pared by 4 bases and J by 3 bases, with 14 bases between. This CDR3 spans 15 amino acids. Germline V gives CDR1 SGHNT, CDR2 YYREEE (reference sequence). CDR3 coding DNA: TGTGCCAGCAGCCCAGATTGGGAGCGCTACAATGAGCAGTTCTTC. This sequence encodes CASSPDWERYNEQFF.

DNA for the CDR3: TGTGCCAGCAGTACGACAGGTGTGGTTAATGAAAAACTGTTTTTT. Translated: CASSTTGVVNEKLFF. The V gene is TRBV28, the J gene TRBJ1-4; D possibly corresponds to TRBD1 (6 bases). The V gene's germline CDR1 is MDHEN and CDR2 SYDVKM. The CDR3 is 15 amino acids. Trimming cost V 5 bases and J 4 bases, with 14 bases left between them.

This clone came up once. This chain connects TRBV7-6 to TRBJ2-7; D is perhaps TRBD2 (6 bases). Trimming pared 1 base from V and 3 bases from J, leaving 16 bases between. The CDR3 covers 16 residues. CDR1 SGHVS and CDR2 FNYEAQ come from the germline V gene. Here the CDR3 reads CASSLGRDSGFYEQYF. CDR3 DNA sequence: TGTGCCAGCAGCTTAGGGCGGGATAGTGGCTTCTACGAGCAGTACTTC.

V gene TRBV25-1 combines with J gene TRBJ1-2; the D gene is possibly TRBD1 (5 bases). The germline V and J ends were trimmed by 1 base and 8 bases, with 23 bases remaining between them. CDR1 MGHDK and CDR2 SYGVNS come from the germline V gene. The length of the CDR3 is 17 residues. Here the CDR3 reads CASSEWDHGDGAGGYTF. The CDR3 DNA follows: TGTGCCAGCAGTGAATGGGATCATGGAGACGGGGCAGGGGGCTACACCTTC.

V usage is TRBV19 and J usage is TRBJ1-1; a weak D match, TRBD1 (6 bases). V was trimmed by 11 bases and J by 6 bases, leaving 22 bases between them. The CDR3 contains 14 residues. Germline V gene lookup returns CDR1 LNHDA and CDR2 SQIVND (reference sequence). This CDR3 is CAGELQGGVSEAFF. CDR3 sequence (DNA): TGTGCCGGAGAACTACAGGGCGGGGTGTCTGAAGCTTTCTTT.

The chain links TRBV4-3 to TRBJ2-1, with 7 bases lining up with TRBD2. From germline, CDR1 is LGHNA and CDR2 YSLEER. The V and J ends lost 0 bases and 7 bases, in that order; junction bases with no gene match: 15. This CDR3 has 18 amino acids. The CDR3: CASSQDLYREDSLNEQFF. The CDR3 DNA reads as TGCGCCAGCAGCCAAGATCTTTATCGGGAGGATAGTTTGAATGAGCAGTTCTTC.

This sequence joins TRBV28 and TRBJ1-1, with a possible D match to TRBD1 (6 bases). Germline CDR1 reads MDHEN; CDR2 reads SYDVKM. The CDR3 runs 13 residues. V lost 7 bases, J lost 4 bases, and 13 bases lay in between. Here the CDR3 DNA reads TGTGCCAGCAAGGGGGGCGGGGGCACTGAAGCTTTCTTT. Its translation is CASKGGGGTEAFF.

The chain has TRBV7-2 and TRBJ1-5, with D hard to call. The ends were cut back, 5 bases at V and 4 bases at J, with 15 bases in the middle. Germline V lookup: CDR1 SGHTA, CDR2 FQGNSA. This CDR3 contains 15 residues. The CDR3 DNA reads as TGTGCCAGCAGCCAACATTGGGTAGGGAATCAGCCCCAGCATTTT. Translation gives CASSQHWVGNQPQHF.

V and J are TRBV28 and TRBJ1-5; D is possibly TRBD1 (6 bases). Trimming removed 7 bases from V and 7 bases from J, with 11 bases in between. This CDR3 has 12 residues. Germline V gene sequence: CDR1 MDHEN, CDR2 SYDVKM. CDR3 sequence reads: CASTAGVQPQHF. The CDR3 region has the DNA TGTGCCAGCACCGCAGGGGTCCAGCCCCAGCATTTT.

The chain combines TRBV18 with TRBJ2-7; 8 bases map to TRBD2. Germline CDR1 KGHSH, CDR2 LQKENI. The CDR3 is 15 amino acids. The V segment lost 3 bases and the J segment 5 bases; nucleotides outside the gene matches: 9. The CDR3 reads CASSPPRGGFDEQYF. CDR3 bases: TGTGCCAGCTCACCCCCCCGGGGGGGATTCGACGAGCAGTACTTC.

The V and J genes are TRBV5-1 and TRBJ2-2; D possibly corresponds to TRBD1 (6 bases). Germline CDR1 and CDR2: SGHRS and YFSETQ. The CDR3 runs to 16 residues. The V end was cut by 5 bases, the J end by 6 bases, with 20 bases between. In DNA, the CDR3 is TGCGCCAGCAGACCCCTAGGGGGAGAGGGGGCCGGGGAGCTGTTTTTT. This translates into CASRPLGGEGAGELFF.

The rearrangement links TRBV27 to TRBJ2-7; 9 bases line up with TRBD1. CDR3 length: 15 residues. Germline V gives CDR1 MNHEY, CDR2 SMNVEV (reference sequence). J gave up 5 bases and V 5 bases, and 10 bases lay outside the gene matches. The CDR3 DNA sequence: TGTGCCAGCAGTATAAACAGGGGGCGGTTAAACGAGCAGTACTTC. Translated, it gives CASSINRGRLNEQYF.

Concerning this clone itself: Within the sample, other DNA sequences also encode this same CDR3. The CDR3 loop is CASSAQETQYF. CDR3 nucleotides: TGTGCCAGCAGTGCCCAAGAGACCCAGTACTTC. This rearrangement joins TRBV25-1 to TRBJ2-5; no reliable D call. Per germline, CDR1 MGHDK and CDR2 SYGVNS. This CDR3 comprises 11 residues. Trimming removed 4 bases at V and 1 base at J, with 1 base between.

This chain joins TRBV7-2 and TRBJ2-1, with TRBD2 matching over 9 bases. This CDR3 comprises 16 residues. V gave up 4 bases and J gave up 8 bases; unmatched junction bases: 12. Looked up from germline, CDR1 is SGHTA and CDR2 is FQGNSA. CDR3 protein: CASSSQSLLAGDEQFF. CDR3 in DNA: TGTGCCAGCAGCTCCCAATCCCTATTAGCGGGAGATGAGCAGTTCTTC. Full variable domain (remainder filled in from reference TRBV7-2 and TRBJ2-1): GAGVSQSPSNKVTEKGKDVELRCDPISGHTALYWYRQSLGQGLEFLIYFQGNSAPDKSGLPSDRFSAERTGGSVSTLTIQRTQQEDSAVYLCASSSQSLLAGDEQFFGPGTRLTVL.

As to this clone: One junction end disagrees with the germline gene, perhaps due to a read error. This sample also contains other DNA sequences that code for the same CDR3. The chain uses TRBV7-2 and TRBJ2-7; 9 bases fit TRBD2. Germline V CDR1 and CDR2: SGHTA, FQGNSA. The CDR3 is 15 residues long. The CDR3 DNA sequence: TGCGCCAGCAGCTCCCAGACTAGCGGATTCTACGAGCAGTACTTC. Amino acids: CASSSQTSGFYEQYF.

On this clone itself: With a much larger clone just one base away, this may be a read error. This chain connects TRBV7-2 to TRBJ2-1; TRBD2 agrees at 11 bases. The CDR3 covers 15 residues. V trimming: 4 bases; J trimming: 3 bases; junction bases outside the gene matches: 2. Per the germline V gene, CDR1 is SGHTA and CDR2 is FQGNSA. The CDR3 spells CASSWGLADYNEQFF. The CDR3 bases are TGTGCCAGCAGCTGGGGACTAGCGGACTACAATGAGCAGTTCTTC.

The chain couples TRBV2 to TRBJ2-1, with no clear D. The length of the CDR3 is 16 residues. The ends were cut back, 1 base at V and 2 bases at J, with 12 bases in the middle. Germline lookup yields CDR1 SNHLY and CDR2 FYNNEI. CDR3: CASSEGPLTTYNEQFF. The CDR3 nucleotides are TGTGCCAGCAGTGAAGGGCCACTAACCACCTACAATGAGCAGTTCTTC. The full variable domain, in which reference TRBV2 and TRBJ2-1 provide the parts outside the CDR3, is EPEVTQTPSHQVTQMGQEVILRCVPISNHLYFYWYRQILGQKVEFLVSFYNNEISEKSEIFDDQFSVERPDGSNFTLKIRSTKLEDSAMYFCASSEGPLTTYNEQFFGPGTRLTVL.

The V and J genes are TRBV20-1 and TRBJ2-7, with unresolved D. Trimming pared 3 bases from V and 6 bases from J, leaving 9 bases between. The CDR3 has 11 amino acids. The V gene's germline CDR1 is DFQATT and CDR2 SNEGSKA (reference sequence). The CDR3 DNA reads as TGCAGTGCTAGGGGTAGAAGCGAGCAGTACTTC. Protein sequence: CSARGRSEQYF.

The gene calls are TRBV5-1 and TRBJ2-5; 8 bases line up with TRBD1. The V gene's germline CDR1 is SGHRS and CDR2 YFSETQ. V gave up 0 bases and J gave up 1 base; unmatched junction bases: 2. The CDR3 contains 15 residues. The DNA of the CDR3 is TGCGCCAGCAGCTTGGCGGGACAGGTCCAAGAGACCCAGTACTTC. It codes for CASSLAGQVQETQYF.